The clone carrying this TCR beta chain was picked up a small number of times. Its antigen is currently unknown. This record belongs to a study of CD8 T cells in ankylosing spondylitis. Findings and limits, study-wide: Several of the motif variants were reported before in synovial fluid and blood from reactive arthritis. Significant enrichment of disease-linked clones was reported in matched ankylosing spondylitis synovial fluid.

TCRdb re-analysed the 5' RACE reads in MiXCR, keeping a single row per CDR3 protein. This table has 300,000 to 400,000 distinct CDR3 sequences, approximately 22% appearing once. CDR3 length equals 12 residues. V lost 11 bases, J lost 6 bases, and 14 bases lay in between. Germline lookup yields CDR1 MNHEY and CDR2 SMNVEV (reference sequence). Sequencing used blood, either unsorted or a sorted T cell fraction (not recorded which). The clonotype comes from a male donor with ankylosing spondylitis or in good health (not recorded which). The chain links TRBV27 to TRBJ2-1; perhaps TRBD2 as D (6 bases). CDR3 region: CAGGESSNEQFF. CDR3 sequence (DNA): TGTGCCGGCGGGGAGAGCAGCAATGAGCAGTTCTTC.